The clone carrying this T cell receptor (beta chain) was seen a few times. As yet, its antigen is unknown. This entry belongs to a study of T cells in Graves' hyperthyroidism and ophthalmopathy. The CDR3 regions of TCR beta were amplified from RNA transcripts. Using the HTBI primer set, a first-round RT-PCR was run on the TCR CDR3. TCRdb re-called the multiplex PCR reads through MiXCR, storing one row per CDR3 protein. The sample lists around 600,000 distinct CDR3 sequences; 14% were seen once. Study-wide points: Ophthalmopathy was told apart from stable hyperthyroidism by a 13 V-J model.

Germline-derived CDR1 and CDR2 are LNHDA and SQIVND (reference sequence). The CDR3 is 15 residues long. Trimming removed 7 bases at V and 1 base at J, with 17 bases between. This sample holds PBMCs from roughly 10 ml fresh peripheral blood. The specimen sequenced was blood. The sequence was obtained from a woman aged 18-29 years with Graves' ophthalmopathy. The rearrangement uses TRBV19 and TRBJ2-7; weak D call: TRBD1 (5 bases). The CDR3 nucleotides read TGTGCCAGTACCCTGGGGCCAGCCGGTTCCTACGAGCAGTACTTC. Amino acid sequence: CASTLGPAGSYEQYF. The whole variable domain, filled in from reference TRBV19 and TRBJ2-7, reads DGGITQSPKYLFRKEGQNVTLSCEQNLNHDAMYWYRQDPGQGLRLIYYSQIVNDFQKGDIAEGYSVSREKKESFPLTVTSAQKNPTAFYLCASTLGPAGSYEQYFGPGTRLTVT.